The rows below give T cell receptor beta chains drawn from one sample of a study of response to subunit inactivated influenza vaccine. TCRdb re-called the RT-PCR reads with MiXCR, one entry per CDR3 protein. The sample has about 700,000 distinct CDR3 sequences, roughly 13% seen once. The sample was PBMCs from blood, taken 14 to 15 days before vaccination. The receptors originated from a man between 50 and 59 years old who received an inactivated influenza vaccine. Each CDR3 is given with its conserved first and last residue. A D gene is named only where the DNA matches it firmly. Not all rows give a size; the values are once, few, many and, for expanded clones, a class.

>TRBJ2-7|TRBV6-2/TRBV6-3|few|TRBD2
TGTGCCAGCAGACCAGCGGGGGCCGGTCCCTACGAGCAGTACTTC
CASRPAGAGPYEQYF
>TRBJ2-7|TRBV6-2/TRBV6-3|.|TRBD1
TGTGCCAGCAGTTTCGAGGACAGGGGGCTTTACGAGCAGTACTTC
CASSFEDRGLYEQYF
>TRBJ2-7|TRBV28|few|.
TGTGCCAGCAGTCCCGGTGGAGGGGGGACCTACGAGCAGTACTTC
CASSPGGGGTYEQYF
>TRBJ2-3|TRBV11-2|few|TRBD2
TGTGCCAGCAGCTCCGGGACTAGTGGTTGGGTCATAGATACGCAGTATTTT
CASSSGTSGWVIDTQYF
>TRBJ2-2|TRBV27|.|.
TGTGCCAGCAGTCCGTCTCGGGGGTCCACACGAACCGGGGAGCTGTTTTTT
CASSPSRGSTRTGELFF
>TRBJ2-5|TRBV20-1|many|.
TGCAGTGCTAGGAACTTGGCTCTTGTTGAGACCCAGTACTTC
CSARNLALVETQYF
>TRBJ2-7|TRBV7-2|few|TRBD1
TGTGCCAGCAGCGTAGCCGGGACAGGGGTTACGTACGAGCAGTACTTC
CASSVAGTGVTYEQYF
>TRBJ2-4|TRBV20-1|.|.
TGCAGTGCCCGGACGGGCAGGGGTTCCAAAAACATTCAGTACTTC
CSARTGRGSKNIQYF
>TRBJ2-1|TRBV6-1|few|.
TGTGCCAGCAGACCACTCGGACCCGGCGGGGACTACAATGAGCAGTTCTTC
CASRPLGPGGDYNEQFF
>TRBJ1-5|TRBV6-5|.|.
TGTGCCAGCAGTTACTCGCACAGGAAGAATCAGCCCCAGCATTTT
CASSYSHRKNQPQHF
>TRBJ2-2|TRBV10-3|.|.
TGTGCCATCAGCAGGGATCCGAACACCGGGGAGCTGTTTTTT
CAISRDPNTGELFF
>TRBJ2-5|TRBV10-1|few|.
TGCGCCAGCAGTAGCCGAGACTCCTACGGGACCCAGTACTTC
CASSSRDSYGTQYF
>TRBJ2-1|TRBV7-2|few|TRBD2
TGTGCCAGCAGCCCGGGGACTAGCGGGGGGGCCAAGCAGTTCTTC
CASSPGTSGGAKQFF
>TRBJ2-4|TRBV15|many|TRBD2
TGTGCCACCAGCAGAGATCCCGGGACTAGCGGAACTCTAGCCAAAAACATTCAGTACTTC
CATSRDPGTSGTLAKNIQYF
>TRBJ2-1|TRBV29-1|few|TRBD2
TGCAGCTTGAGCGGGGGGGCCTACAATGAGCAGTTCTTC
CSLSGGAYNEQFF
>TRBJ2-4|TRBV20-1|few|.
TGCAGTGCCATCCGGGGGGCAGGTGAGCCCAAAAACATTCAGTACTTC
CSAIRGAGEPKNIQYF
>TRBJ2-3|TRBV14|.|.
TGTGCCAGCAGCCAAGGGACACCATATACGCAGTATTTT
CASSQGTPYTQYF
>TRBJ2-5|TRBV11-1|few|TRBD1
TGTGCCAGCACCCCGGGACAGGGGGCTGGAGAGACCCAGTACTTC
CASTPGQGAGETQYF
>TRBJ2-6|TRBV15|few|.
TGTGCCACCAGCACCGGCCAGGGAAGGGCTGGGGCCAACGTCCTGACTTTC
CATSTGQGRAGANVLTF
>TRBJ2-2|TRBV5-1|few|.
TGCGCCAGCAGCTTGGCTCCCCGGGGTGGCACCGGGGAGCTGTTTTTT
CASSLAPRGGTGELFF
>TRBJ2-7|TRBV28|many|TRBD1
TGTGCCAGCTCGGGACGGGACAGCTCCTACGAGCAGTACTTC
CASSGRDSSYEQYF
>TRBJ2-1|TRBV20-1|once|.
TGCAGTGCTCAGAGGGGAGGGGGGAAGAATGAGCAGTTCTTC
CSAQRGGGKNEQFF
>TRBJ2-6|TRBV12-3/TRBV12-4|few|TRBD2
TGTGCCAGCAGTCCAAGCGGGGAATACTCTGGGGCCAACGTCCTGACTTTC
CASSPSGEYSGANVLTF